This TCR beta chain was found in a study of blood T cell repertoires in COVID-19. Across the study: Material from acute and convalescent COVID-19 was sourced from the United States, Italy and Spain.

CDR3 length equals 14 residues. V was cut by 5 bases and J by 3 bases, with 10 bases left in between. From germline, CDR1 is MNHEY and CDR2 SMNVEV (reference sequence). This clone was counted only a few times. TCRdb's table, derived via immunoSEQ multiplex PCR, lists solely in-frame clones and lacks some. The sample lists roughly 180,000 clones; roughly 76% were seen once. The TCR was taken from a woman aged 45-65 years with active or convalescent COVID-19. The sequenced sample consisted of peripheral blood. The chain links TRBV27 to TRBJ1-4; possible D gene TRBD1, 5 bases. The CDR3 protein is CASSIRVPNEKLFF. CDR3 coding DNA: TGTGCCAGCAGTATCAGGGTGCCTAATGAAAAACTGTTTTTT.